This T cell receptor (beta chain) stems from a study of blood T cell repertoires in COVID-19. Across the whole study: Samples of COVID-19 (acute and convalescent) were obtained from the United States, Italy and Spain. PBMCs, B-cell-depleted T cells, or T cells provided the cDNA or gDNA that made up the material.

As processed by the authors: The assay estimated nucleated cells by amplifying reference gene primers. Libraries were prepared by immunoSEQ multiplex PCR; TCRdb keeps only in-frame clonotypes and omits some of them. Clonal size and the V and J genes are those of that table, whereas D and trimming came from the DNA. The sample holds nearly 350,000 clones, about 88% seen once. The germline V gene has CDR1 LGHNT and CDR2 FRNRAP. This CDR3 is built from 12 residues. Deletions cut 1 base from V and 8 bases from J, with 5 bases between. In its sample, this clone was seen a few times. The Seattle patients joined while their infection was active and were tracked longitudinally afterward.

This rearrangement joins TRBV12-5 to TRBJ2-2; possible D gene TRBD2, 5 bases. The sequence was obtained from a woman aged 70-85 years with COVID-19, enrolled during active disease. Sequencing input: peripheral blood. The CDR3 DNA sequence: TGTGCTAGTGGTTTGGAGCGGGGGGAGCTGTTTTTT. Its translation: CASGLERGELFF.